This TCR beta chain was observed in a study of control samples from healthy donors and cancer patients. Unmatched junction bases numbered 15, after V lost 5 bases and J lost 3 bases. The length of the CDR3 is 17 residues. Germline V gene lookup returns CDR1 LNHDA and CDR2 SQIVND (reference sequence). Only in-frame clones appear in the TCRdb table, and some are missing; sequencing was by immunoSEQ multiplex PCR. Of 20,000 to 30,000 clones listed, roughly four fifths are singletons. Sequencing input: PBMCs. This sequence was found in a man aged 55 to 69 with colorectal cancer. V and J are TRBV19 and TRBJ1-1; 7 positions match TRBD1. The CDR3 is CASSPLLGTARYTEAFF. CDR3 bases: TGTGCCAGTAGTCCCCTCTTGGGGACAGCCAGATACACTGAAGCTTTCTTT.